This T cell receptor (beta chain) came from a study of cytomegalovirus exposure and HLA in healthy donors. Study as a whole: Unique TCRs numbering roughly 85 million, obtained from HLA-typed donors, made up an early data release.

PCR primers comprised 60 Vbeta and 13 Jbeta primers. Repertoires were generated with immunoSEQ multiplex PCR, while TCRdb's copy carries only in-frame clones and drops some. This sample has 100,000 to 150,000 clones, with 74% found just once. The CDR3 contains 15 residues. Per germline, CDR1 SGHDT and CDR2 YYEEEE. With V trimmed by 4 bases and J by 7 bases, 10 bases remained unmatched. J is TRBJ1-2 and V is TRBV5-6, with 10 bases matching TRBD1. What was sequenced was PBMCs. This clonotype was obtained from a man in his forties or fifties in good health and CMV-seropositive. CDR3 bases: TGTGCCAGCAGCCCGACCCGGGACAGGGGTCCTGGCTACACCTTC. This codes for CASSPTRDRGPGYTF.